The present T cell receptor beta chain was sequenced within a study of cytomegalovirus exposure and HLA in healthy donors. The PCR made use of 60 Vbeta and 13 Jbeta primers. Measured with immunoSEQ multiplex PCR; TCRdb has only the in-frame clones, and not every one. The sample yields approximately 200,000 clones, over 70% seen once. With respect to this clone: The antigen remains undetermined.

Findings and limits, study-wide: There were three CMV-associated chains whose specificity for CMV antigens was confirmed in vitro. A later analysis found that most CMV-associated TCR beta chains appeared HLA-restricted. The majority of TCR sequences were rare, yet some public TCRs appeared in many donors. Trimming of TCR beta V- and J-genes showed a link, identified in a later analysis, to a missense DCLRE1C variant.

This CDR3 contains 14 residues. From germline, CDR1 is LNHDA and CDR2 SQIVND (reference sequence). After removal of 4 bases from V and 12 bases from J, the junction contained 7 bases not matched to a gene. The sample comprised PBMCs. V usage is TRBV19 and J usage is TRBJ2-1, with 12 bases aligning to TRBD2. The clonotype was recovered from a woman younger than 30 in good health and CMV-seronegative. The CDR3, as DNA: TGTGCCAGTAGTACCGCTAGCGGGAGGGCCAGGCAGTTCTTC. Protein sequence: CASSTASGRARQFF.